Sequencing of this TCR beta chain was carried out in a study of neurological immune-mediated disorders. Each CDR3 protein gets one entry after TCRdb re-called the 5' RACE reads with MiXCR. The repertoire has approximately 23,000 distinct CDR3 sequences, around 14% of them found once; the top ten carry around 5.9%. Time point of the sample: technical triplicate 1. This clonotype was observed many times. The specimen was CD4+ T cells from blood. This clonotype was sampled from a female donor with HTLV-1-associated myelopathy (HAM/TSP).

CDR3 nucleotide sequence: TGCAGTGCTAGACTTAGGACTAGCGGGGGGGTAGAGACCCAGTACTTC. It is translated as CSARLRTSGGVETQYF. V gene TRBV20-1 combines with J gene TRBJ2-5, with TRBD2 matching over 15 bases. The trim removed 2 bases at V and 4 bases at J, leaving 5 bases unmatched. The germline V gene has CDR1 DFQATT and CDR2 SNEGSKA (reference sequence). This CDR3 is built from 16 residues.